Described below is a single T cell receptor beta chain sequence and its context. The antigen is undetermined. Researchers ran the PCR with 60 Vbeta and 13 Jbeta primers. Method: immunoSEQ multiplex PCR; TCRdb's copy keeps in-frame clones and lacks some. The sample has 150,000 to 200,000 clones, about 75% seen once; the top ten hold over 4.5%. This specimen comes from a study of cytomegalovirus exposure and HLA in healthy donors. Whole-study results and caveats: Later genetic work tied a missense DCLRE1C variant to beta-chain V and J trimming. In a later analysis, a genetic analysis reported fewer productive-TCR N-insertions in an Asian-associated ancestry cluster than the cohort average. TCR association rates varied by HLA locus in a later analysis, with DRB1 highest and HLA-C lowest. A further, later analysis showed that HLA-associated TCR beta chains (compared with equally common others) were more clonally expanded.

The CDR3 length is 14 residues. The ends lost 6 bases at V and 4 bases at J; junction bases unmatched: 2. In germline, CDR1 is LNHDA, CDR2 SQIVND (reference sequence). Specimen: PBMCs. The J gene is TRBJ1-5, the V gene TRBV19, with 11 bases aligning to TRBD1. The TCR comes from a male donor in good health and CMV-seronegative. The CDR3 reads CASRGTGGNQPQHF. CDR3 nucleotide sequence: TGTGCCAGTAGGGGGACAGGGGGAAATCAGCCCCAGCATTTT.